Reported below is one T cell receptor (beta chain). Its specificity is not known. These data come from a study of T-cell memory formation after mild COVID-19. Study-wide context: Largely, the TCR clusters proved donor specific. Regarding the study as a whole: Balance between CD4 and CD8 was seen in clones contracting day 15 to 85, and a CD4+ lean was seen in later expanders. The pre-infection memory compartment contained some responding clones, suggesting cross-reactive memory joined. Shrinking CD4+ clones were chiefly CM and EM; CD8+ ones were chiefly EMRA.

TCRdb ran MiXCR on the 5' RACE reads and lists one entry per CDR3 protein. This table has 130,000 to 150,000 distinct CDR3 sequences, approximately 5.7% appearing once. Germline loops: CDR1 GTSNPN, CDR2 SVGIG (reference sequence). The CDR3 runs to 13 residues. Trimming took 7 bases from V and 2 from J, leaving 14 bases between them. The material sequenced was PBMCs or a T cell subset sorted from them (not recorded which). This receptor was taken from an adult woman who had mild COVID-19 (a few samples of this study predate the infection). Cell type and time point are not known. The chain joins TRBV30 to TRBJ1-2, with no clear D. CDR3 sequence: CASGESKNYGYTF. The CDR3 nucleotides read TGTGCCTCCGGAGAGTCGAAAAACTATGGCTACACCTTC.